What follows are 6 T cell receptor beta chains derived from one specimen sequenced in a study of cytomegalovirus exposure and HLA in healthy donors. TCRdb's table, derived via immunoSEQ multiplex PCR, lists solely in-frame clones and lacks some. The table lists over 150,000 clones, around nine tenths of them singletons. Sequenced: PBMCs. These receptors were taken from a man between 18 and 35 years old in good health and CMV-seropositive.

The rearrangement uses TRBV15 and TRBJ2-3, with 8 bases lining up with TRBD1. The junction had 4 bases not matched to a gene; V was cut back by 2 bases and J by 0 bases. The V gene's germline CDR1 is LNHNV and CDR2 YYDKDF (reference sequence). The CDR3 extends over 16 amino acids. CDR3 in DNA: TGTGCCACCAGCAGACCAGGGGGCCCTAGCACAGATACGCAGTATTTT. Amino acid sequence: CATSRPGGPSTDTQYF.

The gene calls are TRBV6-6 and TRBJ1-2, with D hard to call. Germline V gene lookup returns CDR1 MNHNY and CDR2 SVGAGI (reference sequence). V gave up 2 bases and J gave up 8 bases, with 6 bases separating them. There are 11 residues in the CDR3. The CDR3 nucleotides read TGTGCCAGCAGTTACCCCGGGGGCTACACCTTC. Encoded protein: CASSYPGGYTF.

This chain links TRBV19 with TRBJ2-7; the match to TRBD1 covers 11 bases. The CDR3 is 14 residues long. V lost 8 bases, J lost 5 bases, and 8 bases stayed unmatched. In germline, CDR1 is LNHDA, CDR2 SQIVND (reference sequence). The CDR3 protein is CASGSGTGGNEQYF. As DNA, the CDR3 is TGTGCCAGTGGGAGTGGGACAGGGGGAAACGAGCAGTACTTC.

This chain uses TRBV6-5 with TRBJ1-6; 7 bases align to TRBD1. Unmatched junction bases numbered 6, after V lost 6 bases and J lost 7 bases. The CDR3 has 14 residues. Germline CDR1 reads MNHEY; CDR2 reads SVGAGI. The CDR3 protein is CASRESRGNSPLHF. The CDR3 region has the DNA TGTGCCAGCAGGGAGAGCAGGGGGAATTCACCCCTCCACTTT.

The chain carries TRBV5-6 and TRBJ1-5; 9 bases line up with TRBD1. CDR3 length equals 19 residues. With V trimmed by 4 bases and J by 0 bases, 14 bases remained unmatched. Germline CDR1 is SGHDT and CDR2 is YYEEEE. The CDR3 coding sequence is TGTGCCAGCAGCGGGCTTCCGACAGGGGGGTCCTATAGCAATCAGCCCCAGCATTTT. Amino acid sequence: CASSGLPTGGSYSNQPQHF.

J is TRBJ2-1 and V is TRBV10-2; 11 nucleotides align to TRBD2. The CDR3 extends over 15 amino acids. V lost 6 bases to trimming and J lost 9 bases; unmatched junction nucleotides: 10. CDR1 WSHSY and CDR2 SAAADI come from the germline V gene. Written as DNA, the CDR3 is TGCGCCAGCAGCCAACCCCCTAGCGGGAGGAGTGAGCAGTTCTTC. Its translation: CASSQPPSGRSEQFF.